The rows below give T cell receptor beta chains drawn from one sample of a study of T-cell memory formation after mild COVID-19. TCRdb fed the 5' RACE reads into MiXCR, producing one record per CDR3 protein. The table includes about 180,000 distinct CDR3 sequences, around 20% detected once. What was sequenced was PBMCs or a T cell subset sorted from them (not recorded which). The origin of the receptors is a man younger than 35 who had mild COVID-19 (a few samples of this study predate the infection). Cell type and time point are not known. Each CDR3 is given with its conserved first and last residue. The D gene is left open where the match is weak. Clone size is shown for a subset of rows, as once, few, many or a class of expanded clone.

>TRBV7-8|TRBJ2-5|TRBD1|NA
CASSLMTGEETQYF
TGTGCCAGCAGCTTAATGACAGGGGAAGAGACCCAGTACTTC
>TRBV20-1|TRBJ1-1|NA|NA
CSARTNTNTEAFF
TGCAGTGCTAGGACAAATACTAACACTGAAGCTTTCTTT
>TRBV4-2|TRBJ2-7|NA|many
CASSQEGWGQSSYEQYF
TGTGCCAGCAGCCAAGAAGGTTGGGGGCAGAGCTCCTACGAGCAGTACTTC
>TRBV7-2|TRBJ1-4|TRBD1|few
CASSLDRANEKLFF
TGTGCCAGCAGCCTGGACAGGGCAAATGAAAAACTGTTTTTT
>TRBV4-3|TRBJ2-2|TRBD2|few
CASSQELAGAGELFF
TGCGCCAGCAGCCAAGAACTAGCGGGGGCGGGGGAGCTGTTTTTT
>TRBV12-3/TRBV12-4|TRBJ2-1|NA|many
CASRDLAGLFF
TGTGCCAGCAGGGACCTGGCTGGGCTGTTCTTC
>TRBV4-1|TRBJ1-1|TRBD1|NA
CASSQARDRPTEAFF
TGCGCCAGCAGCCAAGCCCGGGACAGGCCCACTGAAGCTTTCTTT
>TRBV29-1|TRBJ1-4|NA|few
CSVSEQQNEKLFF
TGCAGCGTATCGGAACAGCAAAATGAAAAACTGTTTTTT
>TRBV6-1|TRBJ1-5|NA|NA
CATRQEGQPQHF
TGTGCCACCCGACAGGAGGGTCAGCCCCAGCATTTT
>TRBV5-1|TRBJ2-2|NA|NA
CASKISGGELFF
TGCGCCAGCAAAATTTCCGGCGGGGAGCTGTTTTTT
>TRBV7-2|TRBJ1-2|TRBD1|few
CASSLGRNRGSYGYTF
TGTGCCAGCAGCTTAGGCCGGAACAGGGGGAGCTATGGCTACACCTTC
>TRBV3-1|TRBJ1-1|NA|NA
CASSPIVGRAFF
TGTGCCAGCAGCCCGATCGTGGGGAGGGCTTTCTTT
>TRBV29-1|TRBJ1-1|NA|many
CSVDGTGNTEAFF
TGCAGCGTTGATGGGACGGGGAACACTGAAGCTTTCTTT
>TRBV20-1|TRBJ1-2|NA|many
CSARDGYGYTF
TGCAGTGCAAGGGACGGCTATGGCTACACCTTC
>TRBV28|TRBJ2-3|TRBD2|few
CASSSAGGQGDTQYF
TGTGCCAGCAGTTCGGCGGGGGGGCAGGGAGATACGCAGTATTTT
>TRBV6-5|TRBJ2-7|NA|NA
CASMRGYEQYF
TGTGCCAGCATGAGGGGCTACGAGCAGTACTTC
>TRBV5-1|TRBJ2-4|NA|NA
CASSLEGQGNIQYF
TGCGCCAGCAGCTTGGAGGGGCAAGGGAACATTCAGTACTTC
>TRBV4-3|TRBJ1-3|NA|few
CASSQDLPAGATIYF
TGCGCCAGCAGCCAAGATCTCCCGGCGGGTGCCACCATATATTTT
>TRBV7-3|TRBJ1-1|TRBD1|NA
CASSQGANTEAFF
TGTGCCAGCAGCCAGGGGGCGAACACTGAAGCTTTCTTT
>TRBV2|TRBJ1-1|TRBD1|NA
CASHRTGEGTEAFF
TGTGCCAGCCATAGAACAGGGGAGGGAACTGAAGCTTTCTTT
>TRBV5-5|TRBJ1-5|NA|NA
CASSADTLNQPQHF
TGTGCCAGCAGCGCGGACACCCTCAATCAGCCCCAGCATTTT
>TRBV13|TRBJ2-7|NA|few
CASSIQYEQYF
TGTGCCAGCAGCATTCAGTACGAGCAGTACTTC
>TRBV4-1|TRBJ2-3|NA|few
CASSQDNAFTDTQYF
TGCGCCAGCAGCCAAGATAACGCTTTCACAGATACGCAGTATTTT
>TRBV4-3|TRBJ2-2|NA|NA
CASSRDRTSLVGELFF
TGCGCCAGCAGCCGAGATAGGACTTCACTAGTCGGGGAGCTGTTTTTT
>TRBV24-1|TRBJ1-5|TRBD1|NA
CATSDSGTGSRQPQHF
TGTGCCACCAGTGACTCCGGGACAGGGTCTAGACAGCCCCAGCATTTT
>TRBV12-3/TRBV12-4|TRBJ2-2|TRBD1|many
CASRRTGANTGELFF
TGTGCCAGCAGAAGGACAGGGGCCAACACCGGGGAGCTGTTTTTT
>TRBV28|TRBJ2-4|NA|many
CASSSSVHIQYF
TGTGCCAGCAGTTCCAGTGTGCACATTCAGTACTTC
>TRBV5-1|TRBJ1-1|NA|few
CASSLGRGGFVNTEAFF
TGCGCCAGCAGCTTGGGGAGGGGCGGGTTCGTGAACACTGAAGCTTTCTTT
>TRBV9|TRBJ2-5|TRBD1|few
CASSVGLGQGAGTQYF
TGTGCCAGCAGCGTCGGTCTAGGACAGGGGGCCGGGACCCAGTACTTC
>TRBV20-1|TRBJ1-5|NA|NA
CSASLDGPQHF
TGCAGTGCTAGCTTGGACGGCCCCCAGCATTTT
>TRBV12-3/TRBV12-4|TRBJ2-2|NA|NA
CASRGDTLRDTGELFF
TGTGCCAGCAGGGGGGACACCCTACGCGACACCGGGGAGCTGTTTTTT
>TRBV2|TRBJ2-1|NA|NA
CASRRSNEQFF
TGTGCCAGCAGGAGGTCCAATGAGCAGTTCTTC
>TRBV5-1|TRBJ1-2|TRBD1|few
CASTSDRGPGYTF
TGCGCCAGCACCTCGGACAGGGGGCCTGGCTACACCTTC
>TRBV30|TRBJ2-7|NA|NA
CAWSWTDEQYF
TGTGCCTGGAGTTGGACAGACGAGCAGTACTTC
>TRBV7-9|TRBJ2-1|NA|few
CASSLEGARTSNWNEQFF
TGTGCCAGCAGCTTAGAGGGGGCACGGACTAGTAATTGGAATGAGCAGTTCTTC
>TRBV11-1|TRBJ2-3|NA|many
CASSFGDTQYF
TGTGCCAGCAGCTTCGGAGATACGCAGTATTTT
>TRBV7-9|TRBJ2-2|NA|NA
CASSLTGSGTGELFF
TGTGCCAGCAGCTTGACAGGAAGCGGTACCGGGGAGCTGTTTTTT
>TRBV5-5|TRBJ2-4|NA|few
CASSSGTHVKNIQYF
TGTGCCAGCAGCTCCGGGACGCACGTCAAAAACATTCAGTACTTC
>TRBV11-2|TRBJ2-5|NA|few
CASSLDSGDETQYF
TGTGCCAGCAGCTTAGATTCCGGGGACGAGACCCAGTACTTC
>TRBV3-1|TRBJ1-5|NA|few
CASSRGSGNQPQHF
TGTGCCAGCAGCCGAGGGAGTGGGAATCAGCCCCAGCATTTT
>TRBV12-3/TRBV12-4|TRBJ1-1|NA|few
CASRRDAREAFF
TGTGCCAGCAGGCGGGACGCACGCGAAGCTTTCTTT
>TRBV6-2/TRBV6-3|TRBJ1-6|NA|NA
CASRTLTLTDRRVGYSPLHF
TGTGCCAGCAGAACCCTCACCCTTACCGACCGCCGGGTTGGGTATTCACCCCTCCACTTT
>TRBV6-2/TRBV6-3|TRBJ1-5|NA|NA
CASRIRMFQPQHF
TGTGCCAGCAGGATACGTATGTTTCAGCCCCAGCATTTT
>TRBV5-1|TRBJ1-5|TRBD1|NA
CASSLLPTGSNQPQHF
TGCGCCAGCAGCTTGCTCCCGACAGGGAGCAATCAGCCCCAGCATTTT
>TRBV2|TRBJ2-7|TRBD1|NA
CASTGTGAYEQYF
TGTGCCAGCACCGGGACAGGCGCCTACGAGCAGTACTTC
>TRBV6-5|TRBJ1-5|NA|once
CASSSGGYSNQPQHF
TGTGCCAGCAGTTCTGGAGGGTATAGCAATCAGCCCCAGCATTTT
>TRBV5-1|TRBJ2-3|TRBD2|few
CASSWDLRTSGDTQYF
TGCGCCAGCAGCTGGGACTTGAGGACTAGCGGGGATACGCAGTATTTT
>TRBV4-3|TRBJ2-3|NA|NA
CASSLQESLTDTQYF
TGCGCCAGCAGCCTTCAGGAGAGTCTCACAGATACGCAGTATTTT
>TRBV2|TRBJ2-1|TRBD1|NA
CASSESGQGVFF
TGTGCCAGCAGTGAATCCGGACAGGGGGTATTCTTC
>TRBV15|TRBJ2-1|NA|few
CATGQDLYNEQFF
TGTGCCACCGGGCAGGACCTCTACAATGAGCAGTTCTTC
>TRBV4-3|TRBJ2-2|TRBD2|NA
CASSQDGPGGGITGELFF
TGCGCCAGCAGCCAAGACGGTCCCGGGGGGGGAATCACCGGGGAGCTGTTTTTT
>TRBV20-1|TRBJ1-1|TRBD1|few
CSADRGFATEAFF
TGCAGTGCTGACAGGGGTTTTGCCACTGAAGCTTTCTTT
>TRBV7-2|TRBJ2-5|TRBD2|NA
CASSSAGGPQETQYF
TGTGCCAGCAGTTCAGCGGGGGGGCCCCAAGAGACCCAGTACTTC
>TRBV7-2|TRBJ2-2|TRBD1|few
CASSLYPGGNTGELFF
TGTGCCAGCAGCTTGTACCCAGGGGGTAACACCGGGGAGCTGTTTTTT
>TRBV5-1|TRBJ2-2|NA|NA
CASSLEAANTGELFF
TGCGCCAGCAGCTTGGAGGCAGCGAACACCGGGGAGCTGTTTTTT
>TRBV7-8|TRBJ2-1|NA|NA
CASRPRMNNEQFF
TGTGCCAGCAGACCCAGAATGAACAATGAGCAGTTCTTC
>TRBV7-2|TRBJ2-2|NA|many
CASSFLVELFF
TGTGCCAGCAGCTTTTTGGTGGAGCTGTTTTTT
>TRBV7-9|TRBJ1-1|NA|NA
CASDMSDTEAFF
TGTGCCAGCGATATGAGTGACACTGAAGCTTTCTTT
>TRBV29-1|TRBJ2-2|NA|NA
CSVARQEPTGELFF
TGCAGCGTTGCTAGACAGGAGCCCACCGGGGAGCTGTTTTTT
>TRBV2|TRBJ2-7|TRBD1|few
CASSEQGADYEQYF
TGTGCCAGCAGTGAACAGGGGGCGGACTACGAGCAGTACTTC